The 27 T cell receptor beta chains below all came from one sample that was sequenced in a study of blood T cell repertoires in COVID-19. TCRdb's copy holds only in-frame clones and misses some; the assay was immunoSEQ multiplex PCR. The repertoire holds roughly 23,000 clones, approximately 90% seen once, with less than 7.5% in the top ten. The sample comprised peripheral blood. These receptors came from an elderly woman with active COVID-19.

The chain links TRBV7-2 to TRBJ1-2; 7 positions match TRBD1. CDR3 length: 14 amino acids. Germline CDR1 reads SGHTA; CDR2 reads FQGNSA. V shed 0 bases, J shed 8 bases, and the junction held 6 bases outside the gene matches. The CDR3 is CASSLAGTGVGYTF. DNA of the CDR3: TGTGCCAGCAGCTTAGCGGGAACAGGGGTCGGCTACACCTTC.

This clone turned up a few times. The chain recombines TRBV19 with TRBJ2-2; weak D call: TRBD2 (6 bases). The CDR3 is 15 amino acids. V gave up 7 bases and J gave up 0 bases, with 12 bases separating them. Germline assignment: CDR1 LNHDA and CDR2 SQIVND (reference sequence). CDR3 nucleotides: TGTGCCAGTATCCTTGGAGGGGCGAACACCGGGGAGCTGTTTTTT. Translated: CASILGGANTGELFF.

The chain recombines TRBV3-1 (or the pseudogene TRBV3-2) with TRBJ2-7; 7 bases agree with TRBD2. Germline V lookup: CDR1 LGHDT, CDR2 YNNKEL (reference sequence). After removal of 4 bases from V and 2 bases from J, the junction contained 11 bases not matched to a gene. The CDR3 sequence is 16 residues long. The CDR3 sequence: CASSLPGLRPTYEQYF. For the CDR3, the DNA is TGTGCCAGCAGCCTTCCGGGACTACGCCCTACCTACGAGCAGTACTTC.

This chain links TRBV9 with TRBJ2-2; a weak D match, TRBD2 (5 bases). Germline CDR1 SGDLS, CDR2 YYNGEE. Trimming removed 4 bases from V and 7 bases from J, with 11 bases in between. The CDR3 totals 13 residues. CDR3 protein: CASSRSTNGELFF. The CDR3 DNA sequence: TGTGCCAGCAGCCGCTCGACTAACGGGGAGCTGTTTTTT.

The chain couples TRBV19 to TRBJ1-6, with 9 bases that match TRBD1. Germline V gene lookup returns CDR1 LNHDA and CDR2 SQIVND (reference sequence). The length of the CDR3 is 16 residues. Trimming cost V 2 bases and J 5 bases; bases outside gene matches: 4. This CDR3 is CASSIMDRGHNSPLHF. CDR3 nucleotides: TGTGCCAGTAGTATAATGGACAGGGGCCATAATTCACCCCTCCACTTT.

This chain uses TRBV12-3 or TRBV12-4 with TRBJ2-2; D may be TRBD1 (6 bases). V lost 10 bases and J lost 7, with 10 bases in between. There are 11 residues in the CDR3. In nucleotides, the CDR3 is TGTGCCACTACAGGGTACGGGGAGCTGTTTTTT. Amino acid sequence: CATTGYGELFF.

The chain carries TRBV27 and TRBJ1-6; 7 nucleotides agree with TRBD1. The CDR3 runs to 15 residues. The V gene end was trimmed by 5 bases and the J gene end by 5 bases; junction bases not matched to a gene: 6. Germline V lookup: CDR1 MNHEY, CDR2 SMNVEV (reference sequence). The CDR3 sequence: CASSPHQGDNSPLHF. The CDR3, as DNA: TGTGCCAGCAGTCCTCACCAGGGGGATAATTCACCCCTCCACTTT.

The V call is TRBV19, the J call TRBJ1-4, with D possibly TRBD1 on 6 matching bases. This CDR3 has 14 residues. Germline CDR1 is LNHDA and CDR2 is SQIVND (reference sequence). Trimming cost V 5 bases and J 3 bases, with 10 bases left between them. CDR3 loop: CASSRQVSNEKLFF. The CDR3 nucleotides read TGTGCCAGTAGTCGACAGGTTTCTAATGAAAAACTGTTTTTT.

The chain employs TRBV4-1 and TRBJ2-3, with D possibly TRBD1 on 6 matching bases. The V end lost 0 bases, the J end lost 13 bases, and 17 bases lay between the germline ends. Germline lookup yields CDR1 MGHRA and CDR2 YSYEKL. The CDR3 has 14 residues. The CDR3 protein is CASSQDVRDIQKYF. CDR3 in DNA: TGCGCCAGCAGCCAAGATGTAAGGGACATACAGAAGTATTTT.

The chain links TRBV16 to TRBJ2-7; D is possibly TRBD1 (5 bases). V was pared by 2 bases and J by 6 bases, with 14 bases between. This CDR3 contains 14 residues. CDR1 KGHSY and CDR2 FQNENV come from the germline V gene. CDR3: CASSQNRGRIEQYF. The CDR3 nucleotides read TGTGCCAGCAGCCAAAATAGGGGAAGGATCGAGCAGTACTTC.

This clone appeared once. The rearrangement joins TRBV7-3 to TRBJ2-3, with TRBD2 matching 12 bases. The CDR3 is 16 residues long. The V gene's germline CDR1 is SGHTA and CDR2 FQGTGA. The J segment lost 2 bases and the V segment lost 4 bases, leaving 4 bases of the junction unmatched. The CDR3 DNA follows: TGTGCCAGCAGCTCCCCTAGCGGGGGGGACACAGATACGCAGTATTTT. It translates to CASSSPSGGDTDTQYF.

The chain couples TRBV9 to TRBJ1-2; D gene unclear. The CDR3 totals 14 residues. CDR1 is SGDLS, CDR2 YYNGEE, per germline. The V end was cut by 0 bases, the J end by 3 bases, with 9 bases between. CDR3 DNA sequence: TGTGCCAGCAGCGTAGATTTGGGAGACTATGGCTACACCTTC. Protein: CASSVDLGDYGYTF.

The chain couples TRBV6-6 to TRBJ2-7, with TRBD2 matching over 8 bases. The germline gives CDR1 MNHNY, CDR2 SVGAGI (reference sequence). J gave up 5 bases and V 6 bases, and 9 bases lay outside the gene matches. The CDR3 consists of 14 residues. CDR3 sequence: CASRVGGAWDEQYF. In nucleotides, the CDR3 is TGTGCCAGCAGGGTCGGGGGGGCCTGGGACGAGCAGTACTTC.

V usage is TRBV12-3 or TRBV12-4 and J usage is TRBJ2-5; TRBD2 matches 7 bases. The CDR3 sequence is 13 residues long. With V trimmed by 8 bases and J by 5 bases, 8 bases remained unmatched. The DNA for the CDR3 is TGTGCCAGCCTGCCGCGGGGGTTGGAGACCCAGTACTTC. It is translated as CASLPRGLETQYF.

V usage is TRBV4-2 and J usage is TRBJ1-4; maybe TRBD1 (6 bases). V gave up 6 bases and J gave up 6 bases, with 17 bases separating them. CDR3 size: 15 residues. In germline, CDR1 is LGHNA, CDR2 YNFKEQ. The chain's CDR3 is CASSPSQGQDEKLFF. The CDR3 nucleotides read TGTGCCAGCAGTCCCTCACAGGGTCAGGATGAAAAACTGTTTTTT.

The chain couples TRBV5-1 to TRBJ1-2, with D tentatively TRBD1 (5 bases). The CDR3 covers 12 residues. Trimming stripped 0 bases from V and 8 bases from J, with 8 bases between. Germline lookup yields CDR1 SGHRS and CDR2 YFSETQ. This CDR3 is CASSLGTNGYTF. The CDR3 coding sequence is TGCGCCAGCAGCTTGGGGACAAACGGCTACACCTTC.

The J gene is TRBJ2-2, the V gene TRBV10-3; D might be TRBD1 (6 bases). Trimming removed 0 bases at V and 4 bases at J, with 6 bases between. This CDR3 contains 14 residues. Germline V gene lookup returns CDR1 ENHRY and CDR2 SYGVKD. The CDR3 region has the DNA TGTGCCATCAGTGAGTCGACAGGCACCGGGGAGCTGTTTTTT. It encodes CAISESTGTGELFF.

CDR3 region: CASRTGGAIGEKLFF. Written as DNA, the CDR3 is TGTGCCAGCAGGACAGGGGGCGCAATCGGCGAAAAACTGTTTTTT. The chain couples TRBV2 to TRBJ1-4; 10 nucleotides align to TRBD1. The CDR3 spans 15 residues. The ends lost 6 bases at V and 8 bases at J; junction bases unmatched: 9. Germline V gene sequence: CDR1 SNHLY, CDR2 FYNNEI.

The gene calls are TRBV5-6 and TRBJ2-1; 7 nucleotides line up with TRBD1. The CDR3 is 14 amino acids. Germline V gene data show CDR1 as SGHDT and CDR2 as YYEEEE. J gave up 7 bases and V 4 bases, and 8 bases lay outside the gene matches. This chain's CDR3 is CASSLSPTGNEQFF. The DNA of the CDR3 is TGTGCCAGCAGCCTTTCCCCGACAGGGAATGAGCAGTTCTTC.

The rearrangement joins TRBV7-9 to TRBJ2-3; 8 positions match TRBD1. This CDR3 spans 13 amino acids. J lost 8 bases, V lost 3 bases, and 4 bases had no gene match. Germline V lookup: CDR1 SEHNR, CDR2 FQNEAQ (reference sequence). CDR3 bases: TGTGCCAGCAGCTTGACAGGGGTGGGTACGCAGTATTTT. Encoded protein: CASSLTGVGTQYF.

V usage is TRBV9 and J usage is TRBJ1-4, with 7 bases aligning to TRBD1. The germline CDR1 and CDR2 sequences are SGDLS and YYNGEE. Trimming took 7 bases from V and 3 from J; bases not matched to a gene: 6. This CDR3 spans 14 amino acids. CDR3 amino acids: CASGTGASNEKLFF. CDR3 nucleotides: TGTGCCAGCGGAACAGGGGCCTCTAATGAAAAACTGTTTTTT.

The chain has TRBV7-9 and TRBJ2-1; tentative D call: TRBD2 (9 bases). V was cut by 5 bases and J by 3 bases, with 17 bases left in between. Germline CDR1 and CDR2: SEHNR and FQNEAQ (reference sequence). This CDR3 is built from 16 residues. The DNA for the CDR3 is TGTGCCAGCAGCAAAAGCGGGGGGACAGGCTACAATGAGCAGTTCTTC. Its protein is CASSKSGGTGYNEQFF.

The V and J genes are TRBV4-2 and TRBJ2-3, with 8 bases identical to TRBD2. V was clipped by 1 base and J by 0 bases; unmatched bases: 6. CDR1 and CDR2 (germline): LGHNA, YNFKEQ. CDR3 length: 17 amino acids. CDR3 sequence: CASSQAQRGLSTDTQYF. The CDR3, as DNA: TGTGCCAGCAGCCAAGCGCAGCGGGGGCTTAGCACAGATACGCAGTATTTT.

This chain joins TRBV2 and TRBJ2-7; TRBD1 matches at 8 bases. The CDR3 extends over 14 amino acids. V trimming: 1 base; J trimming: 5 bases; junction bases outside the gene matches: 4. CDR1 is SNHLY and CDR2 is FYNNEI in the germline V gene. CDR3: CASSEGTGSNEQYF. DNA of the CDR3: TGTGCCAGCAGTGAAGGGACAGGGAGTAACGAGCAGTACTTC.

V is TRBV14 and J is TRBJ2-7, with 9 positions matching TRBD2. This CDR3 comprises 14 residues. Germline V gene data show CDR1 as SGHDN and CDR2 as FVKESK. V lost 3 bases, J lost 2 bases, and 2 bases stayed unmatched. CDR3 nucleotides: TGTGCCAGCAGCCACGCGGGGGGGACCTACGAGCAGTACTTC. Residues: CASSHAGGTYEQYF.

The chain couples TRBV12-1 to TRBJ1-5; the D segment call TRBD1 is taken from the table without a DNA check. TRBV12-1 is a pseudogene locus. The CDR3 contains 16 residues. The CDR3 reads CASSPALRGYGQPQHF. The CDR3 nucleotides are TGTGCCAGCAGCCCCGCACTCAGGGGATACGGGCAGCCCCAGCATTTT.

The V and J genes are TRBV4-2 and TRBJ1-2; no firm D call. The CDR3 has 16 residues. Between the trimmed V and J ends, which lost 1 base and 0 bases, there was a span of 12 bases. Germline CDR1 and CDR2: LGHNA and YNFKEQ. CDR3 sequence: CASSQVVQRSNYGYTF. The CDR3 nucleotides read TGTGCCAGCAGCCAAGTTGTTCAGAGGTCTAACTATGGCTACACCTTC.